Sequencing of this TCR beta chain was carried out in a study of blood T cells in healthy people across ages. This CDR3 has 14 residues. Trimming removed 2 bases from V and 4 bases from J, with 9 bases in between. Germline V gives CDR1 MNHEY, CDR2 SVGAGI. A sample-barcoded 5' primer and a J-beta primer mix were used in a second PCR of about 7 to 12 cycles. Every individual sample yielded 3 million or more paired-end reads (each containing CDR3). TCRdb used MiXCR to reprocess the 5' RACE reads, holding one entry per CDR3 protein. Among over 500,000 distinct CDR3 sequences listed, 27% were seen once. A further study also used this sample, focusing on T cells of mothers and their children. As that report states: Microchimeric T cell clones that persisted were not detected.

This rearrangement joins TRBV6-5 to TRBJ2-4, with TRBD2 as a possible D gene (6 bases). The receptor was derived from a boy aged 2 to 10 in good health. The sample comprised blood. In DNA, the CDR3 is TGTGCCAGCAGTTACGGGGGGAAAAAAAACATTCAGTACTTC. Its translation is CASSYGGKKNIQYF.